The subject of this entry is one T cell receptor (beta chain). Cells designated naive CD8 were CD45RO-negative and were positively selected for CCR7, with terminally differentiated effector memory CD45RA+ cells excluded. Here immunoSEQ multiplex PCR was the method, and the copy in TCRdb shows in-frame clones only, minus some. The table shows approximately 650,000 clones, with over 95% occurring only once. These data belong to a study of shared clonotypes between healthy human individuals. V gave up 3 bases and J gave up 2 bases; unmatched junction bases: 7. The CDR3 has 15 amino acids. Germline CDR1 SGDLS, CDR2 YYNGEE.

Sample: naive CD8+ T cells sorted from blood. The receptor's source is a young woman in good health. The rearrangement joins TRBV9 to TRBJ2-7; 8 bases align to TRBD1. CDR3 amino acids: CASSATGDYAYEQYF. CDR3 coding DNA: TGTGCCAGCAGCGCGACAGGGGATTACGCCTACGAGCAGTACTTC. Variable domain in full (rest from reference TRBV9 and TRBJ2-7): DSGVTQTPKHLITATGQRVTLRCSPRSGDLSVYWYQQSLDQGLQFLIQYYNGEERAKGNILERFSAQQFPDLHSELNLSSLELGDSALYFCASSATGDYAYEQYFGPGTRLTVT.